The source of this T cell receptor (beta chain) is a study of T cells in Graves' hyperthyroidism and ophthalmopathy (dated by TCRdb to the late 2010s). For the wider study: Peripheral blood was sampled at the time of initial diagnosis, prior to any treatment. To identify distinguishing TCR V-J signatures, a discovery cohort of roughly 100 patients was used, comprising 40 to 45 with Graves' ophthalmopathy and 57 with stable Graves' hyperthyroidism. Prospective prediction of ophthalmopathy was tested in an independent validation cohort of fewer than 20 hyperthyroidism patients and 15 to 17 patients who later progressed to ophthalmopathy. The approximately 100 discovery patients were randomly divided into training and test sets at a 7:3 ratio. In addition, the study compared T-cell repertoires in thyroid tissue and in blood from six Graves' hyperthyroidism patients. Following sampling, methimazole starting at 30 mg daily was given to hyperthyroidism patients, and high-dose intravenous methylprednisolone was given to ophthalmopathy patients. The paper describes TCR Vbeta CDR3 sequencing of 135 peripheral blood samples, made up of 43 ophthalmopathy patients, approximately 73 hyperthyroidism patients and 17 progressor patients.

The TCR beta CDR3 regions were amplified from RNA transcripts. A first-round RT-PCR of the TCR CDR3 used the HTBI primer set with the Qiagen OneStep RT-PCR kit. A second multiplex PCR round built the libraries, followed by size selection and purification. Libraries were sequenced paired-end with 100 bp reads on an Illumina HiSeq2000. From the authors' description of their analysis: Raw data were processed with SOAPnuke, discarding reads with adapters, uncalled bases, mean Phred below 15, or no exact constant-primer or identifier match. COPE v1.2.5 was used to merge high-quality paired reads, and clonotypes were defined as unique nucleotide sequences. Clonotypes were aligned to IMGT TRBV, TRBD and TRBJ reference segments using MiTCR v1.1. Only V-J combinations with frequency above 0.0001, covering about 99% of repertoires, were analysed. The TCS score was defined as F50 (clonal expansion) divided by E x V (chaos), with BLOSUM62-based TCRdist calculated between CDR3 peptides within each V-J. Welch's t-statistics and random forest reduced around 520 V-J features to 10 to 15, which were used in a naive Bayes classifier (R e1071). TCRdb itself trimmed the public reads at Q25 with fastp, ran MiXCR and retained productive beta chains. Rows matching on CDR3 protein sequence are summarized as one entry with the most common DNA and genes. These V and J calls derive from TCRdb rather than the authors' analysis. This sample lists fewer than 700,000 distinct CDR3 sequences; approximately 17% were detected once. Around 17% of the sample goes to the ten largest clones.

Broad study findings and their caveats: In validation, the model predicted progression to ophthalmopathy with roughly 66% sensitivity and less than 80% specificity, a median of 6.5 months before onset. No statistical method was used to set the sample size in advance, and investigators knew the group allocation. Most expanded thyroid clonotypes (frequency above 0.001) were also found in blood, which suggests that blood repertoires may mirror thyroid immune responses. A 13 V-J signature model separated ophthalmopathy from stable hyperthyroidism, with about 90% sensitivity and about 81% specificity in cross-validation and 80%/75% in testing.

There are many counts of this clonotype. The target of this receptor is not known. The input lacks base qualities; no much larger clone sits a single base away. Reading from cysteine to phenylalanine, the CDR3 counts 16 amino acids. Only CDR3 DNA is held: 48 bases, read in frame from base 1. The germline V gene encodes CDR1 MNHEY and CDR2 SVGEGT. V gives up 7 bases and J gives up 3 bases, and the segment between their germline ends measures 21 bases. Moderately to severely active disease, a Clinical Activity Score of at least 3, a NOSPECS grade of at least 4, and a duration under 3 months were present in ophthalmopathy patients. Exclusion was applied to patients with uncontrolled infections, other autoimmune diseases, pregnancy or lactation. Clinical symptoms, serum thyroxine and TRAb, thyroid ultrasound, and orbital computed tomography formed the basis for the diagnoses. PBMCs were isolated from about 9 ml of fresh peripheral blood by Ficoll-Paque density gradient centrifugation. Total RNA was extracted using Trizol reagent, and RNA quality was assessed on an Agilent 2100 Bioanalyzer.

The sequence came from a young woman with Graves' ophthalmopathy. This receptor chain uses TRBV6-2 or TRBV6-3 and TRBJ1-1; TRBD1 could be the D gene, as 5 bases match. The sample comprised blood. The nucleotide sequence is TGTGCCAGCACCACCGGGACCCTAAATTGGGACACTGAAGCTTTCTTT. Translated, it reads CASTTGTLNWDTEAFF.